This is a list of T cell receptor beta chains from one sample in a study of human T cells and chemical hapten exposure. TCRdb reprocessed the RACE reads with MiXCR, giving one entry per CDR3 protein. The table includes around 75,000 distinct CDR3 sequences, about a tenth detected once. The sequences come from whole blood, collected in connection with sensitization to the hapten diphenylcyclopropenone (DPC). The source of these receptors is a woman aged 45-59 years with alopecia areata. Some clones in this sample may be carry-over from other donors' samples. Both conserved end residues are part of each CDR3. Each record gives: D gene, clone size, V gene, J gene, CDR3 DNA, CDR3 protein. The D gene is left open where the match is weak. Rows may omit the clone size; those that give it use once, few, many or a size class.

>NA|NA|TRBV18|TRBJ2-7
TGTGCCAGCTCACCGGGGATTGCGTCGGCGGGGGAGCAGTACTTC
CASSPGIASAGEQYF
>TRBD2|NA|TRBV5-1|TRBJ2-3
TGCGCCAGCAGCTCCGGACTAGGGCTGGGCACAGATACGCAGTATTTT
CASSSGLGLGTDTQYF
>TRBD1|few|TRBV7-9|TRBJ2-7
TGTGCCAGCAGCTTCGACAGGGTGTCCTACGAGCAGTACTTC
CASSFDRVSYEQYF
>TRBD2|many|TRBV7-2|TRBJ2-1
TGTGCCAGCAGCTTAGGAGCGGGAGCTCCCGATGAGCAGTTCTTC
CASSLGAGAPDEQFF
>NA|NA|TRBV28|TRBJ2-7
TGTGCCAGCAGTTACGGAGAGGCCTACGAGCAGTACTTC
CASSYGEAYEQYF
>NA|few|TRBV5-1|TRBJ2-3
TGCGCCAGCAGCCCACGATCCGATCGCGATACGCAGTATTTT
CASSPRSDRDTQYF
>TRBD2|few|TRBV5-1|TRBJ2-3
TGCGCCAGCAGCTTGGGCGGGAGAAGAACAGATACGCAGTATTTT
CASSLGGRRTDTQYF
>NA|few|TRBV25-1|TRBJ2-7
TGTGCCAGCAGTGAGGTGCCCGGGGTTGTCCCCACCTACGAGCAGTACTTC
CASSEVPGVVPTYEQYF
>NA|NA|TRBV4-2|TRBJ2-5
TGTGCCAGCAGCCAAGACCTGAGGCAAGAGACCCAGTACTTC
CASSQDLRQETQYF
>TRBD2|few|TRBV6-5|TRBJ2-7
TGTGCCAGCAGTTACACTCCGGGAGCGGGAGTCGAGCAGTACTTC
CASSYTPGAGVEQYF
>TRBD1|many|TRBV29-1|TRBJ1-1
TGCAGCGTTGTAGGGGGCGAGACTGAAGCTTTCTTT
CSVVGGETEAFF
>TRBD2|many|TRBV11-2|TRBJ2-1
TGTGCCAGCAGCTTAGTGCGGGAGCTCAATGAGCAGTTCTTC
CASSLVRELNEQFF
>NA|few|TRBV3-1|TRBJ2-5
TGTGCCAGCAGCCAACGGAACCCAGAGACCCAGTACTTC
CASSQRNPETQYF
>NA|NA|TRBV5-6|TRBJ2-4
TGTGCCAGCAGCTTTTGGGATAAGGCCAAAAACATTCAGTACTTC
CASSFWDKAKNIQYF
>NA|medium-sized|TRBV2|TRBJ1-1
TGTGCCAGCAGTGACGGGACGCCCAACGAAGCTTTCTTT
CASSDGTPNEAFF
>TRBD1|many|TRBV10-3|TRBJ2-3
TGTGCCATCAGTACCGGGACAGACACAGATACGCAGTATTTT
CAISTGTDTDTQYF
>NA|NA|TRBV14|TRBJ2-7
TGTGCCAGCAGCCGCCCCGGGGCAGGGAGCCCCTACGAGCAGTACTTC
CASSRPGAGSPYEQYF
>NA|NA|TRBV5-4|TRBJ1-1
TGTGCCAGCAGCTTGGGGGGCGTCACTGAAGCTTTCTTT
CASSLGGVTEAFF